This is a list of T cell receptor beta chains from one sample in a study of T cells in Graves' hyperthyroidism and ophthalmopathy. TCRdb reanalysed the multiplex PCR reads using MiXCR and keeps one entry per CDR3 protein. Of some 500,000 distinct CDR3 sequences listed, 13% to 15% are singletons. Input material: blood. The receptors stem from a woman aged 18 to 35 with Graves' hyperthyroidism. CDR3s leave out the opening cysteine and the closing phenylalanine or tryptophan. D genes are given only for firm matches.

CDR3,V,D
ASSLVTGGDETQY,TRBV27,TRBD1
ASSQARASGSNEQF,TRBV3-1,TRBD2
ASSKPRGEANYGYT,TRBV4-2,.
ASSRTGGFGTQY,TRBV4-2,.
ASSSGVRGTEAF,TRBV7-3,.
ASSGRPERTFPNTEAF,TRBV25-1,.
SASRSGSGEQY,TRBV20-1,TRBD2
ASSHTQQEASSYGYT,TRBV4-1,.
ASSLTGRAGNTIY,TRBV28,.
ASTGLGSRSNEQF,TRBV27,.
ASNKLGLLTDTQY,TRBV11-3,.
ASRTLAGEGEQF,TRBV3-1,TRBD2
ASSTIGLLNTGELF,TRBV19,.
ASGGGGNWGNTEAF,TRBV6-2/TRBV6-3,.
SARPQTGPPMSTEAF,TRBV20-1,.
ASSYTNNQPQH,TRBV6-6,.
ASSPRTGVVYEQY,TRBV18,TRBD1
ASSSGPGHESGYT,TRBV12-3/TRBV12-4,.
ASGRDRLNTEAF,TRBV12-5,TRBD1
ASSLSFSAEHFNSPLH,TRBV7-2,.
ASSLLSRNEQF,TRBV27,.
ASSLQGQQPQH,TRBV27,.
ASSRLADTDTQY,TRBV18,TRBD2
SASYTGAYGYT,TRBV20-1,.
ASSSLAGEKHNEQF,TRBV28,TRBD2
ASSPQGTMGELF,TRBV7-2,TRBD1
ASTPEASYNEQF,TRBV19,.
ASSLTLGPGTYNEQF,TRBV7-3,.
ASSQLAGIGTDTQY,TRBV3-1,TRBD2
ASSDSTTNEKLF,TRBV2,.
ASSTLAGGTDTQY,TRBV19,TRBD2
ASSLAHSPTDTQY,TRBV3-1,.
AWSPGTSEEKLF,TRBV30,.
ASSLSGIYTDTQY,TRBV27,TRBD2
ATSGGGTGTDTQY,TRBV24-1,.
ASSFGTGDINEQF,TRBV12-3/TRBV12-4,TRBD1
ASSLSTRPYNSPLH,TRBV27,.
ASSLRADGTQY,TRBV5-1,.
ASSHPEQGHRPQH,TRBV7-2,.
ASSLVTGRGYT,TRBV7-2,.
AISDGTGVTDTQY,TRBV10-3,TRBD1
ASSYVGTESSYGYT,TRBV6-5,TRBD1
ASASGRDTQY,TRBV5-1,TRBD2
SAKDRTKLYEQY,TRBV20-1,TRBD1
SARTGGRDTQY,TRBV20-1,TRBD2
ASRDYTRLAANTGELF,TRBV2,TRBD2
ASSPPELRQGAF,TRBV18,TRBD1
AWSVSTEAF,TRBV30,.
ASSVEATATDTQY,TRBV9,.
SVRELTRETQY,TRBV29-1,.
SAADRGSYEQY,TRBV20-1,TRBD1
ATSEQGENTEAF,TRBV24-1,TRBD1
ATDRDSSSGANVLT,TRBV12-3/TRBV12-4,.
ASSFGFIWDSDDEQF,TRBV11-2,.
ASRMEGGPTDTQY,TRBV5-1,.
ASSPHGGQGPGGGYT,TRBV4-1,TRBD1
ASSEGYTRVGYGYT,TRBV6-1,.
ASSVSPVANTEAF,TRBV9,.
ASSFGQANYGYT,TRBV5-1,TRBD1
ASSPEGLVNTEAF,TRBV11-2,.